The 26 T cell receptor beta chains in this list originate from one sample, sequenced in a study of T cell repertoires in cytomegalovirus infection (dated by TCRdb to about 2019). TCRdb lists the instrument as Illumina HiSeq 1500. TCRdb handled the public reads itself, with Q25 trimming in fastp and clone calling in MiXCR, and kept productive beta chains. Here each entry gathers all rows of one CDR3 protein and keeps the most common genes and DNA. Here the sample has around 300,000 distinct CDR3 sequences; more than 20% occur a single time. Around 13% of the sample comes from the top ten. The specimen was PBMCs. These TCRs come from a human donor in good health (CMV status not recorded). Some clones in this sample may be carry-over from other donors' samples.

The genes are TRBV4-3 and TRBJ2-5; no clear D. The CDR3 is 13 residues long. Germline values: CDR1 LGHNA, CDR2 YSLEER. The V and J ends lost 1 base and 7 bases respectively, with 10 bases between them. CDR3 loop: CASSQATLGTQYF. As DNA, the CDR3 is TGCGCCAGCAGCCAAGCAACTTTAGGGACCCAGTACTTC.

This clonotype was counted ten times or more. V gene TRBV7-2 combines with J gene TRBJ2-2, with D unresolved. Trimming removed 1 base at V and 7 bases at J, with 13 bases between. Germline V gene data show CDR1 as SGHTA and CDR2 as FQGNSA. The CDR3 consists of 15 residues. CDR3 residues: CASSLGGSKSGELFF. DNA of the CDR3: TGTGCCAGCAGCTTAGGTGGTAGCAAGAGCGGGGAGCTGTTTTTT.

Only a few counts were recorded for this clonotype. This sequence joins TRBV19 and TRBJ1-2, with D uncertain. Trimming cost V 6 bases and J 6 bases, with 14 bases left between them. Germline CDR1 LNHDA, CDR2 SQIVND (reference sequence). The CDR3 is 13 amino acids. For the CDR3, the DNA is TGTGCCAGTAGCGACTCGGAGCCGGATGGCTACACCTTC. Its protein product is CASSDSEPDGYTF.

V usage is TRBV6-2 or TRBV6-3 and J usage is TRBJ1-4; D gene ambiguous. Germline CDR1 reads MNHEY; CDR2 reads SVGEGT. The CDR3 extends over 15 amino acids. V shed 5 bases and J shed 7 bases, with 17 bases lying between them. CDR3 residues: CASSLRRRNGEKLFF. The CDR3 DNA reads as TGTGCCAGCAGTCTACGTCGAAGGAACGGTGAAAAACTGTTTTTT.

The table lists this clonotype with many counts. The V call is TRBV7-2, the J call TRBJ1-2; D gene unclear. V lost 3 bases and J 2 bases, leaving 10 bases between the germline ends. The CDR3 totals 14 residues. Looked up from germline, CDR1 is SGHTA and CDR2 is FQGNSA. The CDR3 DNA reads TGTGCCAGCAGCTTTAGCCGGTCCAACTATGGCTACACCTTC. Protein: CASSFSRSNYGYTF.

This clonotype was counted only a few times. The CDR3, as DNA: TGTGCCAGCAGCCGCGGAGGGGCAATATCGTACGAGCAGTACTTC. Translated, it gives CASSRGGAISYEQYF. The genes are TRBV28 and TRBJ2-7; the D gene is possibly TRBD2 (6 bases). The CDR3 sequence is 15 residues long. Germline loops: CDR1 MDHEN, CDR2 SYDVKM. The V gene lost 6 bases and the J gene lost 4 bases, with 19 bases spanning the gap.

The chain recombines TRBV29-1 with TRBJ1-1; 8 bases line up with TRBD1. Unmatched junction bases numbered 5, after V lost 5 bases and J lost 0 bases. CDR1 SQVTM and CDR2 ANQGSEA come from the germline V gene. The CDR3 is made up of 14 amino acids. The chain's CDR3 is CSVKGTGLNTEAFF. DNA of the CDR3: TGCAGCGTTAAGGGGACAGGCCTGAACACTGAAGCTTTCTTT.

This sequence joins TRBV28 and TRBJ2-5, with TRBD2 matching over 12 bases. The V gene end was trimmed by 5 bases and the J gene end by 5 bases; junction bases not matched to a gene: 9. Germline CDR1 reads MDHEN; CDR2 reads SYDVKM. The CDR3 runs 16 residues. The DNA of the CDR3 is TGTGCCAGCAGTCTCCCCAGCGGACTAGCGGGGGAGACCCAGTACTTC. It codes for CASSLPSGLAGETQYF. The whole variable domain, remainder taken from reference TRBV28 and TRBJ2-5, is DVKVTQSSRYLVKRTGEKVFLECVQDMDHENMFWYRQDPGLGLRLIYFSYDVKMKEKGDIPEGYSVSREKKERFSLILESASTNQTSMYLCASSLPSGLAGETQYFGPGTRLLVL.

This clonotype was seen only a few times. The chain recombines TRBV20-1 with TRBJ1-5, with TRBD1 identical over 9 bases. With 6 bases clipped from V and 5 bases from J, the junction kept 11 bases outside the gene matches. CDR3 length equals 15 residues. From germline, CDR1 is DFQATT and CDR2 SNEGSKA (reference sequence). The DNA for the CDR3 is TGCAGTGCCCTAACGACAGGGGGTGACTATCAGCCCCAGCATTTT. Amino acids: CSALTTGGDYQPQHF.

This clonotype was recorded a few times. The rearrangement links TRBV5-1 to TRBJ1-2, with D hard to call. Germline V gene data show CDR1 as SGHRS and CDR2 as YFSETQ. The V end was cut by 3 bases, the J end by 6 bases, with 9 bases between. CDR3 length: 12 residues. The CDR3 is CASSWPPDGYTF. CDR3 DNA: TGCGCCAGCAGCTGGCCCCCAGATGGCTACACCTTC.

The chain is built from TRBV29-1 and TRBJ2-7; D not certain. Trimming pared 7 bases from V and 2 bases from J, leaving 15 bases between. The germline V gene has CDR1 SQVTM and CDR2 ANQGSEA. The CDR3 spans 13 residues. The CDR3 nucleotides read TGCAGCGCTGGATCGAGCCTCCCCTACGAGCAGTACTTC. This gives the protein CSAGSSLPYEQYF.

The chain recombines TRBV6-2 or TRBV6-3 with TRBJ2-2; D is unclear. Germline values: CDR1 MNHEY, CDR2 SVGEGT. Trimming removed 2 bases from V and 2 bases from J, with 3 bases in between. This CDR3 contains 13 residues. The CDR3 loop reads CASSYPNTGELFF. CDR3 bases: TGTGCCAGCAGTTACCCCAACACCGGGGAGCTGTTTTTT.

This chain uses TRBV3-1 with TRBJ2-1; the match to TRBD2 covers 13 bases. With V trimmed by 5 bases and J by 9 bases, 10 bases remained unmatched. The CDR3 contains 16 residues. The V gene's germline CDR1 is LGHDT and CDR2 YNNKEL (reference sequence). CDR3 DNA: TGTGCCAGCAGCTGGACGGGACTAGCGGGGATGGGTGAGCAGTTCTTC. Its translation: CASSWTGLAGMGEQFF.

This clonotype was recorded many times. The rearrangement links TRBV7-9 to TRBJ2-7; 9 positions agree with TRBD1. The CDR3 spans 15 residues. From germline, CDR1 is SEHNR and CDR2 FQNEAQ (reference sequence). After removal of 5 bases from V and 0 bases from J, the junction contained 5 bases not matched to a gene. The CDR3 nucleotides are TGTGCCAGCAGCGCCCGGACAGGGGACTCCTACGAGCAGTACTTC. Amino acid sequence: CASSARTGDSYEQYF. Full variable domain (missing parts from reference TRBV7-9 and TRBJ2-7): DTGVSQNPRHKITKRGQNVTFRCDPISEHNRLYWYRQTLGQGPEFLTYFQNEAQLEKSRLLSDRFSAERPKGSFSTLEIQRTEQGDSAMYLCASSARTGDSYEQYFGPGTRLTVT.

V is TRBV12-3 or TRBV12-4 and J is TRBJ1-6; 9 bases agree with TRBD1. The CDR3 length is 14 residues. Trimming at V came to 5 bases and at J to 10 bases, leaving 6 bases not matched to a gene. This CDR3 is CASSAGTGYSPLHF. In DNA, the CDR3 is TGTGCCAGCAGTGCCGGGACAGGGTACTCACCCCTCCACTTT.

This clonotype is a singleton in its sample. The chain is built from TRBV6-2 or TRBV6-3 and TRBJ2-1; 8 nucleotides agree with TRBD2. Per the germline V gene, CDR1 is MNHEY and CDR2 is SVGEGT. The CDR3 totals 13 residues. The J segment lost 6 bases and the V segment lost 8 bases, leaving 6 bases of the junction unmatched. The CDR3 here is CASRGGLRNEQFF. CDR3 bases: TGTGCCAGCCGGGGGGGACTACGCAATGAGCAGTTCTTC.

This rearrangement joins TRBV10-2 to TRBJ2-7; D gene ambiguous. The V gene's germline CDR1 is WSHSY and CDR2 SAAADI. This CDR3 spans 15 amino acids. V was cut by 3 bases and J by 0 bases, with 12 bases left in between. The DNA of the CDR3 is TGCGCCAGCAGTGATTGGCTCTACACCTCCTACGAGCAGTACTTC. The encoded protein is CASSDWLYTSYEQYF.

J is TRBJ2-2 and V is TRBV5-1; D may be TRBD1 (6 bases). The CDR3 is made up of 13 amino acids. Trimming took 4 bases from V and 5 from J, leaving 9 bases between them. The germline gives CDR1 SGHRS, CDR2 YFSETQ. The CDR3 DNA reads TGCGCCAGCAGCACCACAGGGACCGGGGAGCTGTTTTTT. Translation: CASSTTGTGELFF.

In this sample, this clonotype turned up a few times. This chain uses TRBV20-1 with TRBJ2-3, with unresolved D. Trimming shortened V by 2 bases and J by 2 bases, and 11 bases separated the two germline ends. The CDR3 spans 14 residues. The V gene's germline CDR1 is DFQATT and CDR2 SNEGSKA (reference sequence). The CDR3 bases are TGCAGTGCTAGAATTGGGCACTCCACAGATACGCAGTATTTT. Protein product: CSARIGHSTDTQYF.

This clonotype was found once. The chain couples TRBV5-6 to TRBJ1-1; 9 bases map to TRBD1. Germline CDR1 SGHDT, CDR2 YYEEEE. This CDR3 has 14 residues. V shed 3 bases and J 6 bases; nucleotides not matched to a gene: 6. The CDR3 DNA follows: TGTGCCAGCAGCTACCGACAGGGGGGCCCTGAAGCTTTCTTT. It yields the protein CASSYRQGGPEAFF. Supplemented by reference TRBV5-6 and TRBJ1-1, the full variable domain reads DAGVTQSPTHLIKTRGQQVTLRCSPKSGHDTVSWYQQALGQGPQFIFQYYEEEERQRGNFPDRFSGHQFPNYSSELNVNALLLGDSALYLCASSYRQGGPEAFFGQGTRLTVV.

This clonotype has a count of ten or more. The chain is built from TRBV7-9 and TRBJ2-7; possibly TRBD2 for D (6 bases). Trimming cost V 4 bases and J 3 bases, with 13 bases left between them. Germline V gene lookup returns CDR1 SEHNR and CDR2 FQNEAQ (reference sequence). This CDR3 region has 14 residues. DNA for the CDR3: TGTGCCAGCAGCTCCCGGGGAGGAGACTACGAGCAGTACTTC. The encoded protein is CASSSRGGDYEQYF.

V is TRBV28 and J is TRBJ1-2; TRBD1 is a possible D gene (6 bases). CDR3 size: 15 residues. Trimming took 4 bases from V and 4 from J, leaving 16 bases between them. Germline V CDR1 and CDR2: MDHEN, SYDVKM. CDR3 DNA: TGTGCCAGCAGTTCCCATCGGGGGGCCACCTATGGCTACACCTTC. Protein sequence: CASSSHRGATYGYTF.

In its sample, this clonotype was seen many times. The gene calls are TRBV10-3 and TRBJ2-1; D is unresolved. Germline V CDR1 and CDR2: ENHRY, SYGVKD. The length of the CDR3 is 15 residues. V shed 0 bases and J shed 9 bases, with 15 bases lying between them. The CDR3 is CAISESGYPIVEQFF. CDR3 sequence (DNA): TGTGCCATCAGTGAGTCGGGATACCCGATTGTTGAGCAGTTCTTC.

This clonotype was seen more than once but under ten times. The chain uses TRBV29-1 and TRBJ2-7, with a tentative D call TRBD2 (5 bases). Trimming left V 6 bases short and J 6 bases short, with 15 bases between. Germline CDR1 is SQVTM and CDR2 is ANQGSEA. This CDR3 has 12 amino acids. CDR3 sequence: CSVRRLGAEQYF. DNA of the CDR3: TGCAGCGTCAGACGGCTGGGAGCCGAGCAGTACTTC.

The V call is TRBV30, the J call TRBJ2-1; either TRBD1 or TRBD2 may fit D (5 bases each). CDR3 length equals 16 residues. V was cut by 2 bases and J by 8 bases, with 22 bases left in between. The germline CDR1 and CDR2 sequences are GTSNPN and SVGIG (reference sequence). CDR3 region: CAWSMLRGRRSHEQFF. CDR3 DNA: TGTGCCTGGAGTATGCTCCGGGGACGTCGATCCCATGAGCAGTTCTTC.

V usage is TRBV11-2 and J usage is TRBJ1-4; the match to TRBD1 covers 12 bases. V gave up 5 bases and J gave up 3 bases; unmatched junction bases: 4. The CDR3 length is 16 residues. Germline V CDR1 and CDR2: SGHAT, FQNNGV. CDR3 in DNA: TGTGCCAGCAGCGGGACAGGGGGCGCGCCTAATGAAAAACTGTTTTTT. This encodes CASSGTGGAPNEKLFF.